Given below is one T cell receptor (beta chain) in context. The antigen is unknown. These data come from a study of identifying expanded T cells in peripheral blood. Study outcomes and limitations: Roughly 1.2 clones differed between technical replicates, versus about 17 and 20 over time. Clone count variance between approximately 2-week samples rose with total template count.

Repertoires were generated with immunoSEQ multiplex PCR, while TCRdb's copy carries only in-frame clones and drops some. The sample consists of about 86,000 clones, about 85% of them appearing once. Germline CDR1 is MGHRA and CDR2 is YSYEKL. V was cut by 3 bases and J by 2 bases, with 8 bases left in between. CDR3 size: 13 residues. Healthy donors had no documented immune events, such as infections, while sampled. The clonotype originates from a person between 18 and 75 years old in good health. Sequencing was performed on blood. This chain links TRBV4-1 with TRBJ2-7; TRBD2 is a possible D gene (6 bases). The CDR3 DNA follows: TGCGCCAGCAGCCACACGGGAGCCTACGAGCAGTACTTC. Protein sequence: CASSHTGAYEQYF.